Below, 25 T cell receptor beta chains from the same sample are listed, as sequenced in a study of CXCR3-negative and CXCR3-positive naive CD8 T cells. The TRB libraries of cDNA were built by UMI-labeled 5' RACE. Reanalyzing the 5' RACE reads, TCRdb keeps one entry per CDR3 protein, without DNA. This sample's table reports 50,000 to 75,000 distinct CDR3 sequences. Sequencing was carried out using naive CXCR3- CD8+ T cells from blood. Subset defined: CD45RO-CCR7+CD27+CD95- naive CD8+ T cells lacking CXCR3 (TNR3-). These receptors came from a human donor in good health. Some clones in this sample may be carry-over from other donors' samples.

The rearrangement joins TRBV19 to TRBJ1-1. The CDR3 is 15 amino acids. Germline lookup yields CDR1 LNHDA and CDR2 SQIVND (reference sequence). The CDR3 loop is CASSIGRGWSTEAFF.

The chain carries TRBV20-1 and TRBJ2-1. There are 16 residues in the CDR3. Germline V CDR1 and CDR2: DFQATT, SNEGSKA (reference sequence). CDR3 amino acids: CSARVGELLSYNEQFF.

The chain couples TRBV7-6 to TRBJ2-1; the D gene TCRdb calls, TRBD2, cannot be checked with no DNA. CDR1 is SGHVS, CDR2 FNYEAQ, per germline. The CDR3 covers 12 residues. The CDR3 spells CASAGGPYEQFF. Using reference TRBV7-6 and TRBJ2-1 for the parts outside the CDR3, the full variable domain is GAGVSQSPRYKVTKRGQDVALRCDPISGHVSLYWYRQALGQGPEFLTYFNYEAQQDKSGLPNDRFSAERPEGSISTLTIQRTEQRDSAMYRCASAGGPYEQFFGPGTRLTVL.

This chain uses TRBV5-1 with TRBJ2-7; checking the TCRdb D call of TRBD1 is not possible without DNA. This CDR3 is 15 amino acids long. CDR1 SGHRS and CDR2 YFSETQ come from the germline V gene. The CDR3 sequence is CASSLVQGARYEQYF.

The gene calls are TRBV29-1 and TRBJ2-1; TCRdb calls TRBD1, which cannot be checked without DNA. This CDR3 region has 11 residues. Germline V lookup: CDR1 SQVTM, CDR2 ANQGSEA. CDR3 amino acids: CSVEGGPGQFF.

This rearrangement joins TRBV5-1 to TRBJ2-1; TCRdb indicates TRBD1, and absent DNA this call remains unverified. The CDR3 length is 14 residues. Germline values: CDR1 SGHRS, CDR2 YFSETQ. The CDR3 here is CASSSGQENNEQFF.

The chain carries TRBV3-1 and TRBJ2-1; no DNA is available, so the TRBD2 call from TCRdb remains unchecked. CDR1 LGHDT and CDR2 YNNKEL come from the germline V gene (reference sequence). The CDR3 spans 14 residues. This CDR3 is CASSQEGLYNEQFF.

The V gene is TRBV29-1, the J gene TRBJ2-1; lacking DNA, the TRBD2 call made by TCRdb goes unchecked. The CDR3 has 15 amino acids. Germline assignment: CDR1 SQVTM and CDR2 ANQGSEA. The CDR3 loop reads CSVALAGGPSNEQFF.

This chain uses TRBV6-2 or TRBV6-3 with TRBJ1-1; without DNA, the TCRdb call of TRBD1 cannot be checked. The CDR3 length is 18 residues. Germline assignment: CDR1 MNHEY and CDR2 SVGEGT. CDR3 sequence: CASSYSIQQEPMNTEAFF.

The rearrangement uses TRBV7-9 and TRBJ2-1. CDR1 and CDR2 from the germline V gene are SEHNR and FQNEAQ (reference sequence). This CDR3 is 12 amino acids long. The CDR3: CAATDLYNEQFF.

The chain combines TRBV29-1 with TRBJ1-2. This CDR3 has 13 amino acids. Germline V gene lookup returns CDR1 SQVTM and CDR2 ANQGSEA. The CDR3 sequence is CSGGPLGSIGYTF.

The gene calls are TRBV29-1 and TRBJ2-3; the D call from TCRdb, TRBD1, cannot be confirmed without DNA. Looked up from germline, CDR1 is SQVTM and CDR2 is ANQGSEA. CDR3 length equals 17 residues. The chain's CDR3 is CSVFHVTGQGSTDTQYF.

The chain recombines TRBV7-9 with TRBJ2-1; the D call from TCRdb, TRBD1, cannot be confirmed without DNA. Germline assignment: CDR1 SEHNR and CDR2 FQNEAQ (reference sequence). CDR3 length: 14 amino acids. CDR3: CASSSGTGYNEQFF.

V gene TRBV7-8 combines with J gene TRBJ2-7; TCRdb designates TRBD1, a call that cannot be tested without DNA. This CDR3 is built from 13 residues. Germline V gives CDR1 SGHVS, CDR2 FQNEAQ. CDR3 loop: CASRLGAGSEQYF.

The V gene is TRBV2, the J gene TRBJ2-3. The CDR3 is 15 amino acids. Germline V lookup: CDR1 SNHLY, CDR2 FYNNEI. CDR3 residues: CASRQRATSTDTQYF.

This chain joins TRBV29-1 and TRBJ2-1. This CDR3 region has 11 residues. Per the germline V gene, CDR1 is SQVTM and CDR2 is ANQGSEA. This CDR3 is CSDYHSGEQFF.

The rearrangement links TRBV6-4 to TRBJ1-6; with no DNA, the TCRdb D assignment of TRBD1 cannot be verified. The CDR3 covers 18 residues. CDR1 and CDR2 (germline): MRHNA, SNTAGT. This chain's CDR3 is CASSDLGQVFSYNSPLHF.

The chain is built from TRBV29-1 and TRBJ2-7; TCRdb's assignment of TRBD2 cannot be checked, as there is no DNA. The germline V gene encodes CDR1 SQVTM and CDR2 ANQGSEA. There are 13 residues in the CDR3. CDR3 residues: CSARLAGGYEQYF.

CDR3 region: CASSRRQGPNSGTDTQYF. V is TRBV28 and J is TRBJ2-3; checking the TCRdb D call of TRBD1 is not possible without DNA. The CDR3 spans 18 residues. Germline-derived CDR1 and CDR2 are MDHEN and SYDVKM.

The chain combines TRBV28 with TRBJ1-5; the D call from TCRdb, TRBD1, cannot be confirmed without DNA. CDR3 length equals 15 residues. Germline V gives CDR1 MDHEN, CDR2 SYDVKM. Here the CDR3 reads CASHHRGLSNQPQHF.

V and J are TRBV28 and TRBJ2-7; the D call of TRBD1 rests on TCRdb alone, since no DNA is present to check it. The CDR3 sequence is 14 residues long. Germline CDR1 is MDHEN and CDR2 is SYDVKM. The CDR3 region is CASSWRGITYEQYF. The full variable domain, its missing parts supplied by reference TRBV28 and TRBJ2-7, is DVKVTQSSRYLVKRTGEKVFLECVQDMDHENMFWYRQDPGLGLRLIYFSYDVKMKEKGDIPEGYSVSREKKERFSLILESASTNQTSMYLCASSWRGITYEQYFGPGTRLTVT.

The J gene is TRBJ2-1, the V gene TRBV2; TCRdb selects TRBD2, and the lack of DNA leaves this call unchecked. The CDR3 length is 15 residues. Germline V CDR1 and CDR2: SNHLY, FYNNEI. The chain's CDR3 is CASKATVSPYNEQFF.

V gene TRBV28 combines with J gene TRBJ1-3; TCRdb calls TRBD1, which cannot be checked without DNA. The CDR3 runs 15 residues. Looked up from germline, CDR1 is MDHEN and CDR2 is SYDVKM. CDR3: CASSQDRGHGNTIYF.

V and J are TRBV20-1 and TRBJ2-7. From germline, CDR1 is DFQATT and CDR2 SNEGSKA (reference sequence). The CDR3 spans 14 residues. CDR3 sequence reads: CSASDADGAYEQYF.

The rearrangement uses TRBV11-2 and TRBJ2-2; the D call of TRBD2 rests on TCRdb alone, since no DNA is present to check it. CDR3 length: 17 amino acids. CDR1 SGHAT and CDR2 FQNNGV come from the germline V gene. This chain's CDR3 is CASSDELAHLPSGELFF.